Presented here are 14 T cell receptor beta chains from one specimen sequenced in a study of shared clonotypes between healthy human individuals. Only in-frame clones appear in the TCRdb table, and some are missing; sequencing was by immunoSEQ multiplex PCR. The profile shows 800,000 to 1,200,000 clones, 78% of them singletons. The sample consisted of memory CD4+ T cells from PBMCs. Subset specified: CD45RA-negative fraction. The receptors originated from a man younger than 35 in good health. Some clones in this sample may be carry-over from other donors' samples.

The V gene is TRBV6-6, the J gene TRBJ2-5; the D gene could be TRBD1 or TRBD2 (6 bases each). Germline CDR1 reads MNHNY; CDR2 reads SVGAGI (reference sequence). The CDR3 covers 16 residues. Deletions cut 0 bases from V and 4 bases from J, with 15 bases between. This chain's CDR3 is CASSYSIPQGGETQYF. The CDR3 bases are TGTGCCAGCAGTTACTCGATTCCACAGGGAGGAGAGACCCAGTACTTC.

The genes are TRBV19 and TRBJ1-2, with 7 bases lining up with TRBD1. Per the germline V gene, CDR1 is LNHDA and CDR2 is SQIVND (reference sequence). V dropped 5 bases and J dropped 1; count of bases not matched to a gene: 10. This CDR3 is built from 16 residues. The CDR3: CASSRDDRALNYGYTF. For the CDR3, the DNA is TGTGCCAGTAGTCGTGACGACAGGGCCCTTAACTATGGCTACACCTTC. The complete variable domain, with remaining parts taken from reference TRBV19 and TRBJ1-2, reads DGGITQSPKYLFRKEGQNVTLSCEQNLNHDAMYWYRQDPGQGLRLIYYSQIVNDFQKGDIAEGYSVSREKKESFPLTVTSAQKNPTAFYLCASSRDDRALNYGYTFGSGTRLTVV.

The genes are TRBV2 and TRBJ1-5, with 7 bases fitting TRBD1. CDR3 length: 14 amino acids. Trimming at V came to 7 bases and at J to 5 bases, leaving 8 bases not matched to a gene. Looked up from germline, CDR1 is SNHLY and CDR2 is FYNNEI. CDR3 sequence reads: CASTGDSNYQPQHF. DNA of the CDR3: TGTGCCAGCACGGGGGACAGTAATTATCAGCCCCAGCATTTT. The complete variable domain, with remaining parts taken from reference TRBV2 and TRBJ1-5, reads EPEVTQTPSHQVTQMGQEVILRCVPISNHLYFYWYRQILGQKVEFLVSFYNNEISEKSEIFDDQFSVERPDGSNFTLKIRSTKLEDSAMYFCASTGDSNYQPQHFGDGTRLSIL.

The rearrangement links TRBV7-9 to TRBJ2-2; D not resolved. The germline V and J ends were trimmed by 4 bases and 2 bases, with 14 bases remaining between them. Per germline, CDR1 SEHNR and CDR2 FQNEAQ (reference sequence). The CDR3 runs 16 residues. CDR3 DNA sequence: TGTGCCAGCAGCTCGATAACCCTATTTAACACCGGGGAGCTGTTTTTT. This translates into CASSSITLFNTGELFF.

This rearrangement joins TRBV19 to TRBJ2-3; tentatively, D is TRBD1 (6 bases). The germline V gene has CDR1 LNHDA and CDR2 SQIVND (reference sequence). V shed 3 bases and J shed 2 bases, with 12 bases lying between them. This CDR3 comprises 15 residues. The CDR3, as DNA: TGTGCCAGTAGTATGGGGGCAGGGGCCACAGATACGCAGTATTTT. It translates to CASSMGAGATDTQYF.

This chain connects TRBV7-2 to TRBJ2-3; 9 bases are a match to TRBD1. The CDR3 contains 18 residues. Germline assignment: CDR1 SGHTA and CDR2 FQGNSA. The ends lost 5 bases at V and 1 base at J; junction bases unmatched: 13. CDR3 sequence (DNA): TGTGCCAGCAGCCTCCATAGCTCCGGGACAGGGCGCACAGATACGCAGTATTTT. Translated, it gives CASSLHSSGTGRTDTQYF.

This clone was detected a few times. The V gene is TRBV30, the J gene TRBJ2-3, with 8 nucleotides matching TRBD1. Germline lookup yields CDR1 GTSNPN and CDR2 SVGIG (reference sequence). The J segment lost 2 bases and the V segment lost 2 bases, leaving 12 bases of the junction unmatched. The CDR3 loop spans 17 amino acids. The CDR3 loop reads CAWSTPRTGKSTDTQYF. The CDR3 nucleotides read TGTGCCTGGAGTACCCCTCGGACAGGGAAATCCACAGATACGCAGTATTTT.

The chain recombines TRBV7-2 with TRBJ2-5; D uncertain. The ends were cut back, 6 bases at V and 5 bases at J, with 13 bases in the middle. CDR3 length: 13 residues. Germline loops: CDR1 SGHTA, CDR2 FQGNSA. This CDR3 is CASSQNWVETQYF. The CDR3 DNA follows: TGTGCCAGCAGTCAAAATTGGGTCGAGACCCAGTACTTC.

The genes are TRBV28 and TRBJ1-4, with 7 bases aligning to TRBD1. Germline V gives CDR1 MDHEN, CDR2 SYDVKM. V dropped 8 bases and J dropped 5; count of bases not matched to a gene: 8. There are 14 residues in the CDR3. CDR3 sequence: CASRGDRGNEKLFF. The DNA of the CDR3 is TGTGCCAGCCGGGGGGACAGAGGGAATGAAAAACTGTTTTTT. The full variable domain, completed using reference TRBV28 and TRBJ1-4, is DVKVTQSSRYLVKRTGEKVFLECVQDMDHENMFWYRQDPGLGLRLIYFSYDVKMKEKGDIPEGYSVSREKKERFSLILESASTNQTSMYLCASRGDRGNEKLFFGSGTQLSVL.

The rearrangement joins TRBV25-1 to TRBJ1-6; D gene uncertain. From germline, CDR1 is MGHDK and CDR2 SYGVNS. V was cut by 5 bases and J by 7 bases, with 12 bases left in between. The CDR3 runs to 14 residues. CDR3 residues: CASSRSMKNSPLHF. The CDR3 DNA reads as TGTGCCAGCAGTCGGTCCATGAAGAATTCACCCCTCCACTTT.

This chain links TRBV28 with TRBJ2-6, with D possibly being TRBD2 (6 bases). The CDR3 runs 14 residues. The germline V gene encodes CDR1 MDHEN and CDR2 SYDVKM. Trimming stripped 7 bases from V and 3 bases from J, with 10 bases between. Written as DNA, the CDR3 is TGTGCCAGCAATAGGGAGGTTGGGGCCAACGTCCTGACTTTC. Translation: CASNREVGANVLTF.

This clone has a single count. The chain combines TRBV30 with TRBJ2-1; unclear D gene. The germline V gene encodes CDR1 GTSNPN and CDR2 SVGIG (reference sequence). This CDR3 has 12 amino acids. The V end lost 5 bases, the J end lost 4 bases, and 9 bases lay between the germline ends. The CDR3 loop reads CAWGRVYNEQFF. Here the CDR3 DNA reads TGTGCCTGGGGTCGGGTGTACAATGAGCAGTTCTTC.

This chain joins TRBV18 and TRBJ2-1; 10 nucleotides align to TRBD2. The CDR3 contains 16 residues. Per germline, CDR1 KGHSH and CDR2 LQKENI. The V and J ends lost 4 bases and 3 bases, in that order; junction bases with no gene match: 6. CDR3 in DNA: TGTGCCAGCTCACTAGCTAGCGGGAGTTTCTACAATGAGCAGTTCTTC. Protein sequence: CASSLASGSFYNEQFF.

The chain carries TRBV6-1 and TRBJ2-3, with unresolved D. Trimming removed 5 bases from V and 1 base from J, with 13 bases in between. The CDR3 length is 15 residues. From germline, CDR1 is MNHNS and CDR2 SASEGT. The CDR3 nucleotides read TGTGCCAGCAGTCCCATTCTAGAAGGCACAGATACGCAGTATTTT. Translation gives CASSPILEGTDTQYF.